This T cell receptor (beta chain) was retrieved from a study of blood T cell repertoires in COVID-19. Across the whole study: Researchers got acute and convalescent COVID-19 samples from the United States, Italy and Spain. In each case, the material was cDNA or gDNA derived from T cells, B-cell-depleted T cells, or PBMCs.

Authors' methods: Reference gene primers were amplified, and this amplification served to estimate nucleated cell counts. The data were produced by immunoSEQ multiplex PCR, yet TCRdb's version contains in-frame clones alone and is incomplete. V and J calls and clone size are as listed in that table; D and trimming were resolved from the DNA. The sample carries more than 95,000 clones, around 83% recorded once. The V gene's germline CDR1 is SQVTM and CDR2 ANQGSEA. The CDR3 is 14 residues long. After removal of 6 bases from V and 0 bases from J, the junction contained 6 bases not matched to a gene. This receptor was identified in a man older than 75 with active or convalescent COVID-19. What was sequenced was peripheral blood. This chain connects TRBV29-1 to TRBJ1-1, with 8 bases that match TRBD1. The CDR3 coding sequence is TGCAGCGTCTCCCGGACAGGGATGAACACTGAAGCTTTCTTT. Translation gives CSVSRTGMNTEAFF.